This entry is about one TCR beta chain. Per the study methods: Amplification of reference gene primers was used by the study to estimate nucleated cell counts. Assay used: immunoSEQ multiplex PCR; TCRdb lists only in-frame clones, some missing. Clone size and V and J calls were adopted from that table, with D and trimming inferred from the DNA. The sample lists about 480,000 clones; 89% were seen once. CDR1 GTSNPN and CDR2 SVGIG come from the germline V gene (reference sequence). Trimming left V 0 bases short and J 0 bases short, with 9 bases between. This CDR3 contains 16 residues. The record originates from a study of blood T cell repertoires in COVID-19.

Sequences were obtained from peripheral blood. The receptor was derived from a man aged 18 to 35 with COVID-19, enrolled during active disease. The genes are TRBV30 and TRBJ2-6; D unresolved. The CDR3 loop reads CAWSVRRNSGANVLTF. CDR3 DNA sequence: TGTGCCTGGAGTGTACGTAGAAACTCTGGGGCCAACGTCCTGACTTTC.